This paragraph covers one T cell receptor (beta chain) sequence. The junction differs from germline at one of its ends, possibly a read error. Described time point: newly diagnosed GD, antithyroid drugs for less than 3 months. RNA from PBMCs was the source of the TCR library. Arm-PCR with iRepertoire HTBI primers amplified the CDR3 regions for these TCR beta libraries. TCRdb re-derived calls from the multiplex PCR reads in MiXCR, one entry per CDR3 protein. The sample has almost 450,000 distinct CDR3 sequences, over 15% seen once. This entry belongs to a study of regulatory T cells in long-lasting Graves disease. Background on the study: Graves' cases, newly diagnosed, had used antithyroid drugs under 3 months.

This CDR3 has 12 amino acids. Germline CDR1 is SNHLY and CDR2 is FYNNEI. Another study also made use of these data, one on T cells in Graves' hyperthyroidism and ophthalmopathy. That paper adds: A model of 13 V-J pairs discriminated ophthalmopathy from stable hyperthyroidism.

This sample comprised peripheral blood mononuclear cells (PBMCs), obtained at new diagnosis, from a patient treated with antithyroid drugs. The source of this sequence is a woman in her twenties or thirties with Graves disease. The chain is built from TRBV2 and TRBJ2-7; D tentatively reads TRBD1 or TRBD2 (5 bases each). CDR3 sequence: CASRPGAVLPSF. Here the CDR3 DNA reads TGTGCCAGCAGGCCCGGGGCGGTTTTGCCCTCCTTC.